This TCR beta chain emerged from a study of PD-1 blockade in classical Hodgkin lymphoma. V was shortened by 5 bases and J by 4 bases, with 12 bases between the two germline ends. This CDR3 is 13 amino acids long. The germline V gene has CDR1 SGHNT and CDR2 YYREEE (reference sequence). Concerning this clone: Its antigen is undetermined.

Study outcomes and limitations: Significantly greater TCR diversity emerged by C4D1 in CD4+ cells but not CD8+ cells. Lower baseline TCR diversity was reported for newly diagnosed patients than for healthy donors. The baseline diversity of complete responders showed similarity to that of newly diagnosed patients.

Time point given: cycle 4 day 1 (C4D1), after 6 weeks of nivolumab. Each patient's relapse followed autologous stem cell transplantation, and brentuximab vedotin exposure varied. Here immunoSEQ multiplex PCR was the method, and the copy in TCRdb shows in-frame clones only, minus some. Seen here are more than 75,000 clones, 90% to 95% observed once, and the top ten hold just under 2%. The sequencing used peripheral blood mononuclear cells (PBMCs), collected before the fourth cycle of nivolumab. This TCR was recovered from a human donor with classical Hodgkin lymphoma. The J gene is TRBJ1-1, the V gene TRBV5-4, with a possible D match to TRBD1 (5 bases). The CDR3 bases are TGTGCCAGCAGGGGGGAACGGGGCACTGAAGCTTTCTTT. Its translation is CASRGERGTEAFF.